One sample yielded the 14 T cell receptor beta chains listed below, sequenced in a study of blood T cell repertoires in COVID-19. Sequencing used immunoSEQ multiplex PCR; TCRdb keeps in-frame clones, though not all of them. The sample includes roughly 250,000 clones, 65% to 80% of them seen just once. Material: peripheral blood. The receptors derive from a woman aged 40 to 50 with active or convalescent COVID-19.

The CDR3 protein is CASSFGSATSYNEQFF. CDR3 bases: TGTGCCAGCAGTTTTGGGAGCGCAACCTCCTACAATGAGCAGTTCTTC. The chain carries TRBV6-5 and TRBJ2-1; the D gene is possibly TRBD2 (5 bases). The CDR3 length is 16 residues. V lost 4 bases to trimming and J lost 0 bases, with 13 bases between them. Germline V gene lookup returns CDR1 MNHEY and CDR2 SVGAGI.

The J gene is TRBJ1-3, the V gene TRBV20-1, with D hard to call. Germline V CDR1 and CDR2: DFQATT, SNEGSKA (reference sequence). The CDR3 totals 11 residues. Between the trimmed V and J ends, which lost 6 bases and 4 bases, there was a span of 7 bases. The CDR3 reads CSAAQGNTIYF. The CDR3 DNA sequence: TGCAGTGCCGCACAGGGAAACACCATATATTTT.

The gene calls are TRBV27 and TRBJ1-2, with 8 bases that match TRBD1. Germline V gene lookup returns CDR1 MNHEY and CDR2 SMNVEV (reference sequence). The CDR3 spans 14 residues. Unmatched junction bases numbered 9, after V lost 7 bases and J lost 5 bases. The CDR3 loop reads CASKPGGGGYGYTF. CDR3 bases: TGTGCCAGCAAACCAGGGGGCGGGGGTTATGGCTACACCTTC.

This sequence joins TRBV29-1 and TRBJ2-7; TRBD1 matches 7 bases. CDR3 length: 15 residues. Germline trimming cut 8 bases from V and 2 bases from J; bases unmatched to any gene: 15. The germline V gene encodes CDR1 SQVTM and CDR2 ANQGSEA. The CDR3 nucleotides read TGCAGCTTTACCTCGACAGGGCCCTTCCCCTACGAGCAGTACTTC. Amino acids: CSFTSTGPFPYEQYF.

The rearrangement uses TRBV3-1 (or the pseudogene TRBV3-2) and TRBJ1-2; 7 bases agree with TRBD1. The CDR3 extends over 13 amino acids. CDR1 is LGHDT and CDR2 is YNNKEL in the germline V gene (reference sequence). The trim removed 1 base at V and 8 bases at J, leaving 4 bases unmatched. The CDR3 nucleotides read TGTGCCAGCAGCCAAGGCAGGGGGAACGGCTACACCTTC. This gives the protein CASSQGRGNGYTF.

The chain has TRBV14 and TRBJ2-1; D may be TRBD1 (6 bases). Between the trimmed V and J ends, which lost 0 bases and 0 bases, there was a span of 18 bases. This CDR3 has 19 residues. Germline-derived CDR1 and CDR2 are SGHDN and FVKESK. The CDR3 DNA sequence: TGTGCCAGCAGCCAAGATCCCCGCACAGGGATGGTCTCCTACAATGAGCAGTTCTTC. Protein sequence: CASSQDPRTGMVSYNEQFF.

V is TRBV25-1 and J is TRBJ1-2; possible D gene TRBD1, 6 bases. The CDR3 length is 14 residues. Per the germline V gene, CDR1 is MGHDK and CDR2 is SYGVNS. Trimming stripped 6 bases from V and 4 bases from J, with 15 bases between. This chain's CDR3 is CASSIQGSSYGYTF. In nucleotides, the CDR3 is TGTGCCAGCAGCATACAGGGAAGCAGCTATGGCTACACCTTC.

The rearrangement uses TRBV10-3 and TRBJ2-7, with a weak D call TRBD2 (6 bases). Germline CDR1 and CDR2: ENHRY and SYGVKD. The length of the CDR3 is 12 residues. Deletions cut 8 bases from V and 0 bases from J, with 8 bases between. CDR3 region: CAIATSSYEQYF. The CDR3 bases are TGTGCCATCGCGACTAGCTCCTACGAGCAGTACTTC.

The CDR3 sequence: CSVAGGRTEAFF. CDR3 bases: TGCAGCGTTGCGGGGGGACGAACTGAAGCTTTCTTT. This chain uses TRBV29-1 with TRBJ1-1, with D possibly TRBD1 on 5 matching bases. V lost 4 bases, J lost 5 bases, and 11 bases lay in between. This CDR3 is 12 amino acids long. Germline CDR1 and CDR2: SQVTM and ANQGSEA.

The V call is TRBV28, the J call TRBJ2-3; possible D gene TRBD1, 5 bases. The CDR3 covers 14 residues. Germline assignment: CDR1 MDHEN and CDR2 SYDVKM. Trimming took off 6 bases at V and 2 bases at J, with 12 bases between the two ends. DNA for the CDR3: TGTGCCAGCAGGGTCCAGGGCATCACAGATACGCAGTATTTT. Translation gives CASRVQGITDTQYF.

The chain recombines TRBV5-5 with TRBJ1-1, with 10 bases fitting TRBD1. The trim removed 3 bases at V and 6 bases at J, leaving 2 bases unmatched. Per germline, CDR1 SGHKS and CDR2 YYEKEE (reference sequence). The length of the CDR3 is 13 residues. CDR3 amino acids: CASSWTGGAEAFF. For the CDR3, the DNA is TGTGCCAGCAGCTGGACAGGGGGTGCTGAAGCTTTCTTT.

The chain employs TRBV6-5 and TRBJ2-1; perhaps TRBD1 as D (6 bases). The CDR3 sequence is 12 residues long. Between the trimmed V and J ends, which lost 6 bases and 7 bases, there was a span of 10 bases. CDR1 MNHEY and CDR2 SVGAGI come from the germline V gene. CDR3: CASRDRWNEQFF. The CDR3 nucleotides are TGTGCCAGCAGGGACAGATGGAATGAGCAGTTCTTC.

V usage is TRBV3-1 (or the pseudogene TRBV3-2) and J usage is TRBJ1-6; D uncertain. From germline, CDR1 is LGHDT and CDR2 YNNKEL (reference sequence). V was clipped by 1 base and J by 11 bases, with 6 bases between them. The CDR3 extends over 12 amino acids. CDR3 DNA sequence: TGTGCCAGCAGCCAAGGTCGGGCACCCCTCCACTTT. The encoded protein is CASSQGRAPLHF.

The chain recombines TRBV19 with TRBJ1-3; 7 positions agree with TRBD1. The CDR3 totals 15 residues. CDR1 LNHDA and CDR2 SQIVND come from the germline V gene (reference sequence). V shed 5 bases and J 0 bases; nucleotides not matched to a gene: 4. The CDR3 coding sequence is TGTGCCAGTAGTTCAACAGGGGACTCTGGAAACACCATATATTTT. Translating gives CASSSTGDSGNTIYF.